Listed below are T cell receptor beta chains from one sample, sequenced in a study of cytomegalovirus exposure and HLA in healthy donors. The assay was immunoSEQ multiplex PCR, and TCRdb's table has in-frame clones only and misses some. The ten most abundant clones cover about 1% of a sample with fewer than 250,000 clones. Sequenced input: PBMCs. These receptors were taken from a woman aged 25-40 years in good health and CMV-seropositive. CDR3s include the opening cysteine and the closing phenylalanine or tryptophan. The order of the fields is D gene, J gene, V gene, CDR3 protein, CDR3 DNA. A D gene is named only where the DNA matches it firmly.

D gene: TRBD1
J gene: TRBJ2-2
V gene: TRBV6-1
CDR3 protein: CASKRDRLGTGELFF
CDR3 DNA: TGTGCCAGCAAGAGGGACAGACTTGGAACCGGGGAGCTGTTTTTT

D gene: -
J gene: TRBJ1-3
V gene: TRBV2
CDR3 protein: CASSEPRAGNTIYF
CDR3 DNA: TGTGCCAGCAGTGAACCCCGGGCTGGAAACACCATATATTTT

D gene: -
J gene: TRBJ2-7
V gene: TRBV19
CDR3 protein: CASSPQGIYEQYF
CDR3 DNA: TGTGCCAGTAGTCCACAGGGCATCTACGAGCAGTACTTC

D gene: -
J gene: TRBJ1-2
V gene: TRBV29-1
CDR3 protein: CSVEDREGGGYTF
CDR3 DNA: TGCAGCGTTGAAGATCGGGAGGGTGGGGGCTACACCTTC

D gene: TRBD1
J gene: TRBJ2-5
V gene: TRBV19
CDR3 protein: CASRHGTGFQETQYF
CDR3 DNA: TGTGCCAGTAGGCATGGGACAGGCTTCCAAGAGACCCAGTACTTC

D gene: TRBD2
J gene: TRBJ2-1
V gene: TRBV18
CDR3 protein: CASSPTSGSAYNEQFF
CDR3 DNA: TGTGCCAGCTCACCGACTAGCGGATCCGCCTACAATGAGCAGTTCTTC

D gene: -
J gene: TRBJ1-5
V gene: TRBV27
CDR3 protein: CASSLSLGVNQPQHF
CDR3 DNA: TGTGCCAGCAGTTTATCCTTGGGAGTAAATCAGCCCCAGCATTTT

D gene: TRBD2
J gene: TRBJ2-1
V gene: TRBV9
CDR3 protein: CASSAPSGTYNEQFF
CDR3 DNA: TGTGCCAGCAGCGCTCCTAGCGGGACGTACAATGAGCAGTTCTTC

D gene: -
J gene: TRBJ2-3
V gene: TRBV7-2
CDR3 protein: CASSSQGADTQYF
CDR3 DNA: TGTGCCAGCAGCTCCCAAGGGGCAGATACGCAGTATTTT

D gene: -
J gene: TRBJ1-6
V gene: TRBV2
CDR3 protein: CASKEASSYNSPLHF
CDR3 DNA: TGTGCCAGCAAGGAGGCGAGCTCCTATAATTCACCCCTCCACTTT

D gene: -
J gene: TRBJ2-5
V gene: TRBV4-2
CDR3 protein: CASSQPRDYQETQYF
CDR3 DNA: TGTGCCAGCAGCCAACCCCGGGACTACCAAGAGACCCAGTACTTC

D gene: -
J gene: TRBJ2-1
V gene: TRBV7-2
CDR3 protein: CASSLASMGYNEQFF
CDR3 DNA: TGTGCCAGCAGCTTAGCTAGCATGGGCTACAATGAGCAGTTCTTC

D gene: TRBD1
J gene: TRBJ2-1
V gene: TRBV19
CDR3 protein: CASTHPGQGVRDEQFF
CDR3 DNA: TGTGCCAGTACCCACCCTGGACAGGGGGTTAGGGATGAGCAGTTCTTC

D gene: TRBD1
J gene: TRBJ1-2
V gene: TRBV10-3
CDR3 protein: CAIHRDRDNYGYTF
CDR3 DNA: TGTGCCATACACCGGGACAGGGATAACTATGGCTACACCTTC

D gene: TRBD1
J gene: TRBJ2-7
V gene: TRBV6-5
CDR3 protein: CASSYSAIGQDYEQYF
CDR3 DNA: TGTGCCAGCAGTTACTCGGCGATCGGACAGGACTACGAGCAGTACTTC

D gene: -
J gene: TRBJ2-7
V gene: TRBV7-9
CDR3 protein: CASSLGQSSYEQYF
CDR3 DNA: TGTGCCAGCAGCTTAGGACAGAGCTCCTACGAGCAGTACTTC

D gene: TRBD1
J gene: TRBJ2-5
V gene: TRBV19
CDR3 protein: CASSTPRDRGLETQYF
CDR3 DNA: TGTGCCAGTAGTACTCCCCGGGACAGGGGGCTTGAGACCCAGTACTTC

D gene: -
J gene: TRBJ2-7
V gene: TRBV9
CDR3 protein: CASSSWTAIYEQYF
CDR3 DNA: TGTGCCAGCTCGTCCTGGACAGCTATCTACGAGCAGTACTTC

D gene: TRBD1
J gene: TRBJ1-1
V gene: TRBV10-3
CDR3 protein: CAISDLGTGGSEAFF
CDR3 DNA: TGTGCCATCAGTGACCTCGGGACAGGGGGCAGTGAAGCTTTCTTT

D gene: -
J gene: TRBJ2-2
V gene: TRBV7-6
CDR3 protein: CASSLSGSVTGELFF
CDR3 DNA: TGTGCCAGCAGCTTATCAGGGTCGGTCACCGGGGAGCTGTTTTTT

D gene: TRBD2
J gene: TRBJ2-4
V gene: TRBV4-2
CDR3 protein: CASSQESVAGAGEYF
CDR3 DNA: TGTGCCAGCAGCCAAGAGTCGGTAGCGGGAGCGGGGGAGTACTTC

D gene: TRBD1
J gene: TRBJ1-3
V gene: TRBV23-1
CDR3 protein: CASSPDEGSTGKGNTIYF
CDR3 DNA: TGCGCCAGCAGTCCCGACGAAGGGTCGACAGGGAAGGGAAACACCATATATTTT

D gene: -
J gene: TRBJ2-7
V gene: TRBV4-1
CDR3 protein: CASSQEGGSSYEQYF
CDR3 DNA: TGCGCCAGCAGCCAAGAGGGGGGTAGCTCCTACGAGCAGTACTTC

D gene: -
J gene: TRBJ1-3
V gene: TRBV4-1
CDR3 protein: CASSGTLSSGNTIYF
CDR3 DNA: TGCGCCAGCAGCGGGACACTCTCATCTGGAAACACCATATATTTT

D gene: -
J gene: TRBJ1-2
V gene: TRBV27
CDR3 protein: CASSSGFGQYYGYTF
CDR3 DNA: TGTGCCAGCAGTTCGGGGTTTGGACAGTACTATGGCTACACCTTC

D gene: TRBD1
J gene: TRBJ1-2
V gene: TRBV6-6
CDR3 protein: CASSYGQGRDGYTF
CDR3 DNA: TGTGCCAGCAGTTATGGACAGGGGCGGGATGGCTACACCTTC

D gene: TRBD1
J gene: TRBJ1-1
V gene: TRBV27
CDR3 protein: CASSLGTGIGTEAFF
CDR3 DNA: TGTGCCAGCAGTTTAGGGACAGGGATTGGCACTGAAGCTTTCTTT

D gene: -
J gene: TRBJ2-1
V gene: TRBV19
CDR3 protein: CASSITGGAYNEQFF
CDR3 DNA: TGTGCCAGTAGTATTACAGGGGGGGCCTACAATGAGCAGTTCTTC

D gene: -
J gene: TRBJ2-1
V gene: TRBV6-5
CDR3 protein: CASSYSIYNEQFF
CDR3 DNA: TGTGCCAGCAGTTACTCTATCTACAATGAGCAGTTCTTC

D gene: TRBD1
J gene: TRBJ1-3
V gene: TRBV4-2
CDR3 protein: CASSQGTGTGRAGNTIYF
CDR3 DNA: TGTGCCAGCAGCCAGGGGACTGGGACAGGGAGGGCAGGAAACACCATATATTTT

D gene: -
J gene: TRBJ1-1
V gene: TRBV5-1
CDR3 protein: CASSRAGRTNTEAFF
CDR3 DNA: TGCGCCAGCAGCCGCGCGGGACGGACGAACACTGAAGCTTTCTTT

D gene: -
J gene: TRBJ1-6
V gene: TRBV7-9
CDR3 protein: CASSLEGDSPLHF
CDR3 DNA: TGTGCCAGCAGCTTAGAGGGGGATTCACCCCTCCACTTT

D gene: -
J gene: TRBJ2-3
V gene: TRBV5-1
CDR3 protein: CASSFLMDGTGDTQYF
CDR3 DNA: TGCGCCAGCAGCTTTTTAATGGACGGAACAGGGGATACGCAGTATTTT

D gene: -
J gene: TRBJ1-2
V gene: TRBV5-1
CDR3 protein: CASSFQQGSDYGYTF
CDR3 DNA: TGCGCCAGCAGCTTTCAACAGGGATCAGACTATGGCTACACCTTC

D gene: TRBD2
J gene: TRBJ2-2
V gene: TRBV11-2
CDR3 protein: CASSTSGGAYTGELFF
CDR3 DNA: TGTGCCAGCAGCACTAGCGGGGGGGCCTACACCGGGGAGCTGTTTTTT

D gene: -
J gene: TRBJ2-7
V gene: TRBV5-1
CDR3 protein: CASSFGDAAYEQYF
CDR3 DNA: TGCGCCAGCAGCTTTGGTGACGCGGCCTACGAGCAGTACTTC

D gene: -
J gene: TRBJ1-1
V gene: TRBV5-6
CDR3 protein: CASSLGRYTEAFF
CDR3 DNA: TGTGCCAGCAGCTTGGGGCGGTACACTGAAGCTTTCTTT

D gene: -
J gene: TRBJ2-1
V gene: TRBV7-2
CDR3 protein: CASSLLGVAAGGEQFF
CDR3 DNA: TGTGCCAGCAGCTTATTAGGGGTAGCGGCCGGCGGGGAGCAGTTCTTC

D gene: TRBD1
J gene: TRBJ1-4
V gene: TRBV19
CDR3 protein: CASSIPTGIATNEKLFF
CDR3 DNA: TGTGCCAGTAGTATCCCGACAGGGATAGCAACTAATGAAAAACTGTTTTTT

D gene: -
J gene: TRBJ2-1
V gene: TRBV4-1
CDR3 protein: CASSQVVAYNEQFF
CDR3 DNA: TGCGCCAGCAGCCAAGTGGTAGCCTACAATGAGCAGTTCTTC